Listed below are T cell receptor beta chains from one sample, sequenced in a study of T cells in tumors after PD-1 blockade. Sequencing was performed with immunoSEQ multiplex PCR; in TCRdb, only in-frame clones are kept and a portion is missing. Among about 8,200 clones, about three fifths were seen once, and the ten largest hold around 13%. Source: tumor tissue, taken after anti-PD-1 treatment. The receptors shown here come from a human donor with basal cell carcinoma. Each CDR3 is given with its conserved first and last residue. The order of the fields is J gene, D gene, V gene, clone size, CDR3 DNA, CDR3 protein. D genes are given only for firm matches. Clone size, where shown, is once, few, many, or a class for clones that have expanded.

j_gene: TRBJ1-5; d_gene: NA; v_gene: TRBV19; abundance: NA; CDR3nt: TGTGCCAGTAGTATAGATGCCGGGGATCAGCCCCAGCATTTT; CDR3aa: CASSIDAGDQPQHF
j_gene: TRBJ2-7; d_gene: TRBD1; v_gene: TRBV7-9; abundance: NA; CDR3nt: TGTGCCAGCAGCTTAGACAGGGGGTCGAGGGAGCAGTACTTC; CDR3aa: CASSLDRGSREQYF
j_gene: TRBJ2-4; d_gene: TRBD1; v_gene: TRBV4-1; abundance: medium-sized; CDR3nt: TGCGCCAGCAGCCATCCCGCAGGGGGCGCTTTATTTAAAAACATTCAGTACTTC; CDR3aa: CASSHPAGGALFKNIQYF
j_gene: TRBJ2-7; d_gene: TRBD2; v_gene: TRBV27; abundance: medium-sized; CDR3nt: TGTGCCAGCAGACTCCTTGCGGGGGGTGGCGAGCAGTACTTC; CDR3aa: CASRLLAGGGEQYF
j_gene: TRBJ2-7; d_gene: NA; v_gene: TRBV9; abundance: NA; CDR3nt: TGTGCCAGCAGCAGAGGGGTTTCCTACGAGCAGTACTTC; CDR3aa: CASSRGVSYEQYF
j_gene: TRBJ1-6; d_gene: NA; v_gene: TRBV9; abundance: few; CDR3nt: TGTGCCAGCAGCGTAGGGGGTTCACCCCTCCACTTT; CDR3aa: CASSVGGSPLHF
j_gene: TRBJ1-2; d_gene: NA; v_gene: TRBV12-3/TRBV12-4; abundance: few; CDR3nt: TGTGCCAGCAGCCGGGGCTATGGCTACACCTTC; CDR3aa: CASSRGYGYTF
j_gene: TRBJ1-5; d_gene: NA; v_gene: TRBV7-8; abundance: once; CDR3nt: TGTGCCAGCAGCCCCTATGGCATGAACCTACAGCATTTT; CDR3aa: CASSPYGMNLQHF
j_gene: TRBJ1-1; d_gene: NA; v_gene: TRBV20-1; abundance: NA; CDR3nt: TGCAGTGTACTAATATCCACTGAAGCTTTCTTT; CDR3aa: CSVLISTEAFF
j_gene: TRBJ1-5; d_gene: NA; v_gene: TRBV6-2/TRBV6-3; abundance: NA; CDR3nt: TGTGCCAGCAGTACCGACAGTGGGTATCAGCCCCAGCATTTT; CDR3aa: CASSTDSGYQPQHF
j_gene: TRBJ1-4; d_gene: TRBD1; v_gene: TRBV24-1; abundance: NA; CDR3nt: TGTGCCACCACCTTAAGGACAGGACTAACTAATGAAAAACTGTTTTTT; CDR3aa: CATTLRTGLTNEKLFF
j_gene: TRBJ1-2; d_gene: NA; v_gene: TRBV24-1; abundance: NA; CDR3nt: TGTGCCACCAGTGCAGTCGGTGTTTTTGGGGGACAAAACTATGGCTACACCTTC; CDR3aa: CATSAVGVFGGQNYGYTF
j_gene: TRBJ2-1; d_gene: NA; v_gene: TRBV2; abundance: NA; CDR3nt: TGTGCCAGCAGTTCAGACAGTGTCGATGGGCAGTTCTTC; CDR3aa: CASSSDSVDGQFF
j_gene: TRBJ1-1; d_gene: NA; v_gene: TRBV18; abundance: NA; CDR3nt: TGTGCCAGCTCACCAGTAGGGAACACTGAAGCTTTCTTT; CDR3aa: CASSPVGNTEAFF
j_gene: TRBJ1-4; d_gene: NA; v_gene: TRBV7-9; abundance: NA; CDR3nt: TGTGCCAGCAGCTTAGGGGGAGGAAATAATGAAAAACTGTTTTTT; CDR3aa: CASSLGGGNNEKLFF
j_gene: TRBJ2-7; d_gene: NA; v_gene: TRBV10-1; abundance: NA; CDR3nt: TGCGCCAGCAGTGGAGTTAGTGGGGATAAGTACTTC; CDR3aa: CASSGVSGDKYF
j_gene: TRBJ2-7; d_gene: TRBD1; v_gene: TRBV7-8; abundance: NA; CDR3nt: TGTGCCAGCAACCAACGACAGGGGGGGAATGAGCAGTACTTC; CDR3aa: CASNQRQGGNEQYF
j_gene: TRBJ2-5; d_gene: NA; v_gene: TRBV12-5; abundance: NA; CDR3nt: TGTGCTAGTGGTTTGGGGCAGTCTCAAGAGACCCAGTACTTC; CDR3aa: CASGLGQSQETQYF
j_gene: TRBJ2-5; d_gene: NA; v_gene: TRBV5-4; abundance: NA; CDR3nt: TGTGCCAGCAGCTTTGGAAGGCCCCGACAAGAGACCCAGTACTTC; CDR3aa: CASSFGRPRQETQYF
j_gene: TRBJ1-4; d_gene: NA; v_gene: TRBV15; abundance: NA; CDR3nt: TGTGCCACCAGCAGAGAAGCCAGGGGAGACGAAAAACTGTTTTTT; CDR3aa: CATSREARGDEKLFF
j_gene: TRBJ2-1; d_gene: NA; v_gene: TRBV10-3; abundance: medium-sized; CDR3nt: TGTGCCATCAGTGAAGCAGGGGCCTATGAGCAGTTCTTC; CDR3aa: CAISEAGAYEQFF
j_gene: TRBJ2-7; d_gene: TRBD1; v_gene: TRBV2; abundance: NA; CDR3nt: TGTGCCAGTAGGATCCCGGGACAGGGGTTTTACGAGCAGTACTTC; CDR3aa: CASRIPGQGFYEQYF